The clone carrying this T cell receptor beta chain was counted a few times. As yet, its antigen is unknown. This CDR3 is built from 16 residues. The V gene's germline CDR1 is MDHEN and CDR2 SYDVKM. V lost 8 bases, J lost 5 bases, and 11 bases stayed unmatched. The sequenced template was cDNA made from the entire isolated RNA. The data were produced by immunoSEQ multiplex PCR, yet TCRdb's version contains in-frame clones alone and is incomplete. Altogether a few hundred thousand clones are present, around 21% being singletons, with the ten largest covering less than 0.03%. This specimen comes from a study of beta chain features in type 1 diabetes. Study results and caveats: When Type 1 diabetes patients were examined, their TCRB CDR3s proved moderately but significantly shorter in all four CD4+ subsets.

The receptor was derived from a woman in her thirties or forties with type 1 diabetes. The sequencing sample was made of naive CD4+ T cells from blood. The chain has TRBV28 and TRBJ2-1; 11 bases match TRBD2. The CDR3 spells CASVTSGRSSDNEQFF. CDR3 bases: TGTGCCAGCGTTACTAGCGGGAGAAGTAGCGACAATGAGCAGTTCTTC. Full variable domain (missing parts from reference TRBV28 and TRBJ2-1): DVKVTQSSRYLVKRTGEKVFLECVQDMDHENMFWYRQDPGLGLRLIYFSYDVKMKEKGDIPEGYSVSREKKERFSLILESASTNQTSMYLCASVTSGRSSDNEQFFGPGTRLTVL.